This TCR beta chain originates from a study of CD8+ T cells in alopecia areata. Study summary: A 6-month off-drug phase came after tofacitinib, which had lasted 6 to 18 months.

Peripheral blood and lesional scalp punch biopsies came from alopecia areata patients. RNA extraction and reverse transcription yielded cDNA as sequencing template. Using immunoSEQ multiplex PCR, the repertoire was profiled, and TCRdb retains in-frame clones only, with some absent. The sample has hundreds of thousands of clones, approximately 61% seen once. V was pared by 5 bases and J by 0 bases, with 14 bases between. Germline V CDR1 and CDR2: SGHAT, FQDESV (reference sequence). This CDR3 is 17 amino acids long. The chain has TRBV11-1 and TRBJ2-6; TRBD1 is a possible D gene (6 bases). This clonotype was sampled from a human donor with alopecia areata. The sample here was CD4+ T cells sorted from blood, taken at week 0. For the CDR3, the DNA is TGTGCCAGCAGCATCGGACAGACCTACTCTGGGGCCAACGTCCTGACTTTC. Protein: CASSIGQTYSGANVLTF. The full variable domain, with the rest looked up from reference TRBV11-1 and TRBJ2-6, is EAEVAQSPRYKITEKSQAVAFWCDPISGHATLYWYRQILGQGPELLVQFQDESVVDDSQLPKDRFSAERLKGVDSTLKIQPAELGDSAMYLCASSIGQTYSGANVLTFGAGSRLTVL.